The T cell receptor (beta chain) described here comes from a study of cytomegalovirus exposure and HLA in healthy donors. Study results and caveats: There were some public TCRs occurring in many donors, but most TCR sequences were rare.

Concerning this clone: Its antigen is not known.

The CDR3 is 17 residues long. Germline-derived CDR1 and CDR2 are KGHSH and LQKENI. The junction had 8 bases not matched to a gene; V was cut back by 2 bases and J by 3 bases. Generated by immunoSEQ multiplex PCR, the TCRdb table keeps only in-frame clones and is missing some. This sample has about 190,000 clones, with 84% found just once. The sequenced sample was PBMCs. The source of this sequence is a man aged 18 to 30 in good health and CMV-seropositive. The chain links TRBV18 to TRBJ2-3; TRBD2 aligns across 10 bases. The DNA of the CDR3 is TGTGCCAGCTCACCAATCTCCCTAGCGGGGGTTACAGATACGCAGTATTTT. Its protein is CASSPISLAGVTDTQYF.